This TCR beta chain was documented in a study of molecular identifiers for immune sequencing clone quantification. This clonotype was seen at least ten times. Bulk TCR library preparation followed previously described methods with listed TCR primers. TCRdb independently ran MiXCR on the PCR reads; one entry per CDR3 protein. Of fewer than 350,000 distinct CDR3 sequences in the sample, roughly 24% were seen once. A CD8+CD4-CCR7+CD45RA+ gate was used to sort naive CD8 T cells. Germline V CDR1 and CDR2: SNHLY, FYNNEI. With V trimmed by 8 bases and J by 5 bases, 7 bases remained unmatched. This CDR3 is 13 amino acids long.

The TCR originated in a human donor in good health. Some libraries in this study had Jurkat cell RNA spiked in. Sequencing input: naive CD8+ T cells from blood, with Jurkat cell RNA spiked in. Noted subset: FACS-sorted CD8+CD4-CCR7+CD45RA+ naive T cells. The chain is built from TRBV2 and TRBJ2-7; 9 bases are shared with TRBD1. The CDR3 DNA follows: TGTGCCAGCCGGACAGGGGCGGCCCACGAGCAGTACTTC. Encoded protein: CASRTGAAHEQYF.